This T cell receptor (beta chain) derives from a study of T cells in women clearing cervical HPV infection. On the study more broadly: Donors had HPV16-related CIN3 or worse; 2 had invasive cancer.

Profiled with immunoSEQ multiplex PCR; TCRdb holds only in-frame clones, not every one. The sample has under 45,000 clones; the top ten hold 4.5% to 6%. Germline V gene sequence: CDR1 DFQATT, CDR2 SNEGSKA (reference sequence). The CDR3 loop spans 15 amino acids. Trimming stripped 5 bases from V and 4 bases from J, with 20 bases between. Study-level results: T-cell numbers per sample were unknown and may explain richness differences.

In regard to this clone: The antigen is undetermined. The read halts 3 residues ahead of the CDR3 end, with the missing end drawn from the germline J gene.

The chain has TRBV20-1 and TRBJ1-2, with TRBD1 as a possible D gene (6 bases). Sequencing input: blood buffy coat. The source is a woman between 18 and 69 years old with a cervical HPV16 infection that either progressed to CIN3+ or cleared (not recorded which). CDR3 residues: CSAPGMDSSFYGYTF. The part of the CDR3 DNA that was read is TGCAGTGCTCCCGGAATGGACAGCTCATTCTATGGC.